The T cell receptor (beta chain) described here comes from a study of cytomegalovirus exposure and HLA in healthy donors. With 60 Vbeta and 13 Jbeta primers, the PCR was carried out. Sequencing was performed with immunoSEQ multiplex PCR; in TCRdb, only in-frame clones are kept and a portion is missing. Of approximately 170,000 clones in the sample, around 81% were seen once. J was trimmed by 3 bases and V by 3 bases; bases with no gene match: 9. Per the germline V gene, CDR1 is MGHRA and CDR2 is YSYEKL. The CDR3 runs to 19 residues. Study-level findings and limits: Specificity of a few CMV-associated chains for CMV antigens was verified in vitro.

In the case of this clone: Its antigen is not identified.

The sequenced material came from PBMCs. The receptor was isolated from a young woman in good health and CMV-seropositive. The rearrangement uses TRBV4-1 and TRBJ2-3; 16 nucleotides line up with TRBD2. The CDR3 nucleotides are TGCGCCAGCAGCCAGCCCCCGGGACTAGCGGGGGGGCGGACAGATACGCAGTATTTT. Protein sequence: CASSQPPGLAGGRTDTQYF.